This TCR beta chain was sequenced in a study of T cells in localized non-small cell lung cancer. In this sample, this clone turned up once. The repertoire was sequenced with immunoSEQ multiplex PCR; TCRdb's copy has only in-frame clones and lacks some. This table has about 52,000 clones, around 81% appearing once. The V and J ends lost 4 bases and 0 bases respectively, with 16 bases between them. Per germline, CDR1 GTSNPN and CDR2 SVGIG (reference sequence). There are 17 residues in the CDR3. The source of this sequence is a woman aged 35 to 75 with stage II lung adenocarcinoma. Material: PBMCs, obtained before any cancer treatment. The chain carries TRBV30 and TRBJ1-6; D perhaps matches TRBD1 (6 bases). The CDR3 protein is CAWMRGDRSSYNSPLHF. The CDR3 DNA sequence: TGTGCCTGGATGAGGGGGGACCGGAGCTCCTATAATTCACCCCTCCACTTT.